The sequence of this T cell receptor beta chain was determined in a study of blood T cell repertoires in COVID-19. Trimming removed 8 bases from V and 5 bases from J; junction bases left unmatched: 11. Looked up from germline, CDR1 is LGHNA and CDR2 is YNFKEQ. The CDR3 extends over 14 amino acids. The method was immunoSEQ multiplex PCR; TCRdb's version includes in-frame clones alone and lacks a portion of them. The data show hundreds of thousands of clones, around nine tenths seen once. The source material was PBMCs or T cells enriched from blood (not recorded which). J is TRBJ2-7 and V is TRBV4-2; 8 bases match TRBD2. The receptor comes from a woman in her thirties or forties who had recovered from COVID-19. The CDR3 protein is CASFSGIPGDEQYF. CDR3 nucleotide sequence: TGTGCCAGCTTTAGCGGGATCCCTGGGGACGAGCAGTACTTC.